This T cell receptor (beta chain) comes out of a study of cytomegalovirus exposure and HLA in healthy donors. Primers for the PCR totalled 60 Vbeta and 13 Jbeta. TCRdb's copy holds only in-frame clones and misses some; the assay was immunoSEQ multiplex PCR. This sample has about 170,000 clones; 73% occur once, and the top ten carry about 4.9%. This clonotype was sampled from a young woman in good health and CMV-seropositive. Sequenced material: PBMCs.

The CDR3 DNA is TGTGCCAGTACCCCCACCGGCGGGGGAAATGAAAAACTGTTTTTT. Amino acid sequence: CASTPTGGGNEKLFF. V usage is TRBV19 and J usage is TRBJ1-4, with D possibly matching TRBD1 (5 bases). This CDR3 region has 15 residues. V lost 7 bases and J 5 bases, leaving 17 bases between the germline ends. Germline lookup yields CDR1 LNHDA and CDR2 SQIVND (reference sequence).